These T cell receptor beta chains were read from a single sample in a study of spatial heterogeneity in lung cancer. MiXCR was run by TCRdb on the 5' RACE reads, yielding one entry per CDR3 protein. The table records approximately 39,000 distinct CDR3 sequences, approximately 7.2% of them present only once. The sequenced sample was PBMCs, obtained at surgery. The receptors originated from a female donor with early-stage non-small cell lung cancer. CDR3s include the opening cysteine and the closing phenylalanine or tryptophan. The D gene is left open where the match is weak. Clone sizes are given selectively: once, few, many, or a class where the clone is expanded.

V gene: TRBV5-5; J gene: TRBJ2-7; D gene: NA; clone size: many; CDR3 protein: CASSLVPGANYEQYF; CDR3 DNA: TGTGCCAGCAGCTTGGTTCCGGGGGCGAACTACGAGCAGTACTTC
V gene: TRBV14; J gene: TRBJ2-1; D gene: TRBD2; clone size: many; CDR3 protein: CASSRTSGTQFF; CDR3 DNA: TGTGCCAGCAGCCGGACTAGCGGGACGCAGTTCTTC
V gene: TRBV20-1; J gene: TRBJ1-4; D gene: NA; clone size: many; CDR3 protein: CSARDVQGMGEKLFF; CDR3 DNA: TGCAGTGCTAGAGATGTCCAGGGAATGGGGGAAAAACTGTTTTTT
V gene: TRBV7-9; J gene: TRBJ1-5; D gene: NA; clone size: many; CDR3 protein: CASSPWPNQPQHF; CDR3 DNA: TGTGCCAGCAGCCCCTGGCCGAATCAGCCCCAGCATTTT
V gene: TRBV7-2; J gene: TRBJ1-6; D gene: NA; clone size: many; CDR3 protein: CASSLAISSPLHF; CDR3 DNA: TGTGCCAGCAGCTTAGCGATAAGTTCACCCCTCCACTTT
V gene: TRBV4-1; J gene: TRBJ2-2; D gene: TRBD1; clone size: few; CDR3 protein: CASSQAGTGQTGELFF; CDR3 DNA: TGCGCCAGCAGCCAGGCCGGGACAGGGCAAACCGGGGAGCTGTTTTTT
V gene: TRBV6-5; J gene: TRBJ2-1; D gene: TRBD2; clone size: many; CDR3 protein: CASSQLAGGLSNEQFF; CDR3 DNA: TGTGCCAGCAGTCAGTTAGCGGGGGGGCTCTCCAATGAGCAGTTCTTC
V gene: TRBV2; J gene: TRBJ2-5; D gene: NA; clone size: few; CDR3 protein: CASSQGGETQYF; CDR3 DNA: TGTGCCAGCAGTCAGGGGGGAGAGACCCAGTACTTC
V gene: TRBV10-1; J gene: TRBJ2-5; D gene: NA; clone size: many; CDR3 protein: CASSESAGDWGETQYF; CDR3 DNA: TGCGCCAGCAGTGAGTCTGCGGGTGACTGGGGGGAGACCCAGTACTTC
V gene: TRBV4-1; J gene: TRBJ2-3; D gene: NA; clone size: NA; CDR3 protein: CASSPHPYSDTQYF; CDR3 DNA: TGCGCCAGCAGCCCCCACCCCTATTCGGATACGCAGTATTTT
V gene: TRBV3-1; J gene: TRBJ2-5; D gene: TRBD2; clone size: many; CDR3 protein: CASSQELAGPLGQETQYF; CDR3 DNA: TGTGCCAGCAGCCAAGAGCTAGCGGGACCGCTTGGGCAAGAGACCCAGTACTTC
V gene: TRBV18; J gene: TRBJ1-3; D gene: NA; clone size: many; CDR3 protein: CASSLDAGSGNTIYF; CDR3 DNA: TGTGCCAGCTCATTGGACGCCGGCTCTGGAAACACCATATATTTT
V gene: TRBV29-1; J gene: TRBJ2-5; D gene: TRBD1; clone size: many; CDR3 protein: CSVDLPDRPQETQYF; CDR3 DNA: TGCAGCGTTGACCTTCCGGACAGGCCCCAAGAGACCCAGTACTTC
V gene: TRBV6-5; J gene: TRBJ2-3; D gene: TRBD2; clone size: many; CDR3 protein: CASSYASGSTDTQYF; CDR3 DNA: TGTGCCAGCAGTTACGCTAGCGGGAGCACAGATACGCAGTATTTT
V gene: TRBV27; J gene: TRBJ2-3; D gene: NA; clone size: few; CDR3 protein: CASSSGVFTDTQYF; CDR3 DNA: TGTGCCAGCAGTTCTGGGGTTTTTACAGATACGCAGTATTTT
V gene: TRBV11-2; J gene: TRBJ2-1; D gene: TRBD2; clone size: many; CDR3 protein: CASSLGAGGLNEQFF; CDR3 DNA: TGTGCCAGCAGCCTAGGGGCGGGGGGCCTGAATGAGCAGTTCTTC
V gene: TRBV2; J gene: TRBJ2-5; D gene: NA; clone size: NA; CDR3 protein: CASSDNSGSQETQYF; CDR3 DNA: TGTGCCAGCAGTGACAATTCGGGCTCCCAAGAGACCCAGTACTTC